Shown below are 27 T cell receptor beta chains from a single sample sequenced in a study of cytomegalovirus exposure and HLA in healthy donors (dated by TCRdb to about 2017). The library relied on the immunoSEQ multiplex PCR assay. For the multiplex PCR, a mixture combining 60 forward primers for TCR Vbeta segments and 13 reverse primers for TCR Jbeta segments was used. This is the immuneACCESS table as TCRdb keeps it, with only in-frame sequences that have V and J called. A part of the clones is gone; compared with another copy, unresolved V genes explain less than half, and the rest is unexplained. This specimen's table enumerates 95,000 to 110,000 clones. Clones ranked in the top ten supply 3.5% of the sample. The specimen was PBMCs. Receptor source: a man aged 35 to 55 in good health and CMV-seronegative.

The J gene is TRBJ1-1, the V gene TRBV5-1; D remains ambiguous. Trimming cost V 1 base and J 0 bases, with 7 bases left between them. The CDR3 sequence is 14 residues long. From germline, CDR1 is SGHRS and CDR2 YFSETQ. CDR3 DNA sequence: TGCGCCAGCAGCTTGAGCAGGCTGAACACTGAAGCTTTCTTT. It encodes CASSLSRLNTEAFF.

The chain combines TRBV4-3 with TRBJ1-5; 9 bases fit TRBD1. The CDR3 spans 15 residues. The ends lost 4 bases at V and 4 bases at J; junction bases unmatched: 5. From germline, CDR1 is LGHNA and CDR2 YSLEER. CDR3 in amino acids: CASSLDRGENQPQHF. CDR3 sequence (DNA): TGCGCCAGCAGCCTTGACAGGGGGGAAAATCAGCCCCAGCATTTT.

CDR3 in DNA: TGTGCCAGCAGCTTACCGGGATTCAGCACAGATACGCAGTATTTT. Protein sequence: CASSLPGFSTDTQYF. V gene TRBV11-2 combines with J gene TRBJ2-3; maybe TRBD2 (5 bases). V was shortened by 2 bases and J by 0 bases, with 9 bases between the two germline ends. The germline CDR1 and CDR2 sequences are SGHAT and FQNNGV. The CDR3 is made up of 15 amino acids. Complete variable domain (other parts from reference TRBV11-2 and TRBJ2-3): EAGVAQSPRYKIIEKRQSVAFWCNPISGHATLYWYQQILGQGPKLLIQFQNNGVVDDSQLPKDRFSAERLKGVDSTLKIQPAKLEDSAVYLCASSLPGFSTDTQYFGPGTRLTVL.

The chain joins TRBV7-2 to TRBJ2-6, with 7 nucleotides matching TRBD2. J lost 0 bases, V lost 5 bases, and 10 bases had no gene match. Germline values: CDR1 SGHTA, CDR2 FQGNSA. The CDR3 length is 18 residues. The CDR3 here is CASSPRAGASSGANVLTF. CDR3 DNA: TGTGCCAGCAGCCCCCGGGCGGGAGCCTCCTCTGGGGCCAACGTCCTGACTTTC. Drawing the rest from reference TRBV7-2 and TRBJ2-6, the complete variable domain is GAGVSQSPSNKVTEKGKDVELRCDPISGHTALYWYRQSLGQGLEFLIYFQGNSAPDKSGLPSDRFSAERTGGSVSTLTIQRTQQEDSAVYLCASSPRAGASSGANVLTFGAGSRLTVL.

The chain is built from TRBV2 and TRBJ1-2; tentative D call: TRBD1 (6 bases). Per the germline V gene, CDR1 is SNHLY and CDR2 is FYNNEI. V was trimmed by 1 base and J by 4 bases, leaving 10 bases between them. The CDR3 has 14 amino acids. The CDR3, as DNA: TGTGCCAGCAGTGAAGTAGGACAGATCTATGGCTACACCTTC. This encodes CASSEVGQIYGYTF.

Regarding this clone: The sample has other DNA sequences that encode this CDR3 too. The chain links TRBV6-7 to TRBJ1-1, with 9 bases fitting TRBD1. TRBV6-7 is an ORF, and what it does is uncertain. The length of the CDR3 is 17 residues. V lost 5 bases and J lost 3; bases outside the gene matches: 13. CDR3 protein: CASSPQGQGLLHTEAFF. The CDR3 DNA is TGTGCCAGCAGTCCCCAGGGACAGGGTTTATTGCACACTGAAGCTTTCTTT.

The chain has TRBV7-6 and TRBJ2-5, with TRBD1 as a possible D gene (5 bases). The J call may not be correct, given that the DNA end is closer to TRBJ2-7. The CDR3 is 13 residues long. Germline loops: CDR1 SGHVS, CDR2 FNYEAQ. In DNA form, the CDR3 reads TGTGCCAGCAGCTTATTAGGGGAATACGAGCAGTACTTC. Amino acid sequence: CASSLLGEYEQYF.

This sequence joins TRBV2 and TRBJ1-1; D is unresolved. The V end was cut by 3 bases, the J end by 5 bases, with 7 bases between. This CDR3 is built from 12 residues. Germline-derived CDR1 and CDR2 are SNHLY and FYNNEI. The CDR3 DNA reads TGTGCCAGCAGTGAGAGTATAACTGAAGCTTTCTTT. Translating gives CASSESITEAFF.

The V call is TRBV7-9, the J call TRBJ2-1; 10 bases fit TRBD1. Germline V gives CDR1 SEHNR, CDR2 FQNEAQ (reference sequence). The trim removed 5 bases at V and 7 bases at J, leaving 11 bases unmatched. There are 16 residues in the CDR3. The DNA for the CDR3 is TGTGCCAGCAGCCCAAGACGGACAGGGGGTAAGAATGAGCAGTTCTTC. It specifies CASSPRRTGGKNEQFF. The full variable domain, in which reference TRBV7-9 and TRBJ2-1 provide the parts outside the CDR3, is DTGVSQNPRHKITKRGQNVTFRCDPISEHNRLYWYRQTLGQGPEFLTYFQNEAQLEKSRLLSDRFSAERPKGSFSTLEIQRTEQGDSAMYLCASSPRRTGGKNEQFFGPGTRLTVL.

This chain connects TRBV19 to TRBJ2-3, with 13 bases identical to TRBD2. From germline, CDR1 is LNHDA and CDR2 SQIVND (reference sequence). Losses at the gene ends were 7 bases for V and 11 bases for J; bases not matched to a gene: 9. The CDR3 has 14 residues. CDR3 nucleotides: TGTGCCAGTAAAACCGGGACTAGCGGGAATCTGCAGTATTTT. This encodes CASKTGTSGNLQYF.

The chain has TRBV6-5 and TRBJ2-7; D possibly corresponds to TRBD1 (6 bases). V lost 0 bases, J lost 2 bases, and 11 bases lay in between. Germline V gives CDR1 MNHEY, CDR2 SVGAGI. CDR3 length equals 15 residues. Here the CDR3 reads CASSYSLQGAYEQYF. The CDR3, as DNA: TGTGCCAGCAGTTACTCGTTACAGGGAGCCTACGAGCAGTACTTC.

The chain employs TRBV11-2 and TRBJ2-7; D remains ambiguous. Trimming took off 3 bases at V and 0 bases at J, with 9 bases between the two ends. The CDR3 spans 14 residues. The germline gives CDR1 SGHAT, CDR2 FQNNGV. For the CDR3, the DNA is TGTGCCAGCAGCTTGACGGGTAGCTCCTACGAGCAGTACTTC. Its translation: CASSLTGSSYEQYF.

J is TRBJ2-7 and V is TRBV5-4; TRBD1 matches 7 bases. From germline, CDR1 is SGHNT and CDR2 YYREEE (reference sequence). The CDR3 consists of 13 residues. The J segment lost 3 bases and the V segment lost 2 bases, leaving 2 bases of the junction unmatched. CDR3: CASSLRQGYEQYF. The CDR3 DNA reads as TGTGCCAGCAGCTTAAGACAGGGCTACGAGCAGTACTTC.

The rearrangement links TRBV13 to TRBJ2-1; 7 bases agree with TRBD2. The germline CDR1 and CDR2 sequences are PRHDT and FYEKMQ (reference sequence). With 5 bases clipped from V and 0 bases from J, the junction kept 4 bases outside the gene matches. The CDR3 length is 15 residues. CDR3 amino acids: CASSRSGVSYNEQFF. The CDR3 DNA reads TGTGCCAGCAGCAGGAGCGGGGTCTCCTACAATGAGCAGTTCTTC.

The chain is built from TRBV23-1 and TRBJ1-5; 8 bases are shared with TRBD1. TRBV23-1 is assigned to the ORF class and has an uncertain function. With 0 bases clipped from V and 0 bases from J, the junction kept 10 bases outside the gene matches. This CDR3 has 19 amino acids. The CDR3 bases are TGCGCCAGCAGTCAATCTCCCACATGGACAGGGTCTAGCAATCAGCCCCAGCATTTT. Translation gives CASSQSPTWTGSSNQPQHF.

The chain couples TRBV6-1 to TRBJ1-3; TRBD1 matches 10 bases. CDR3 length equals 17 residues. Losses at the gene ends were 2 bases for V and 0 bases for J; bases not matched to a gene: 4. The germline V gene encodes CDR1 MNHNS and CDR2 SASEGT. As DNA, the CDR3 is TGTGCCAGCAGTGAACGGACAGGGGGTCTCTCTGGAAACACCATATATTTT. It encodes CASSERTGGLSGNTIYF.

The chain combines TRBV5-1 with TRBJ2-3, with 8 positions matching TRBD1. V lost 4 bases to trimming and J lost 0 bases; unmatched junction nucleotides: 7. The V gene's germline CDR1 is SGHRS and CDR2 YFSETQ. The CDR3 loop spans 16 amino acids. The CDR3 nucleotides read TGCGCCAGCAGCCCTCGGACAGGGTTTAGCACAGATACGCAGTATTTT. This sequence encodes CASSPRTGFSTDTQYF.

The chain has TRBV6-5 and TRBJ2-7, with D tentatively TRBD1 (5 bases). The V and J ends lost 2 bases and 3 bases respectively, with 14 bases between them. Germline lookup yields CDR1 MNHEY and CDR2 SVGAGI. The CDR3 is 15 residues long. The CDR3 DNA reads TGTGCCAGCAGTTACGGCCAGGGCGTTGGCTACGAGCAGTACTTC. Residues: CASSYGQGVGYEQYF.

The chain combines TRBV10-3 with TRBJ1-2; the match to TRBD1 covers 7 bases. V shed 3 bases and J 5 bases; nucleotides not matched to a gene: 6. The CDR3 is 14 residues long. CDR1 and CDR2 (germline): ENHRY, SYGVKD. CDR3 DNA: TGTGCCATCAGTGACGTACAGGGGTTATATGGCTACACCTTC. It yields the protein CAISDVQGLYGYTF.

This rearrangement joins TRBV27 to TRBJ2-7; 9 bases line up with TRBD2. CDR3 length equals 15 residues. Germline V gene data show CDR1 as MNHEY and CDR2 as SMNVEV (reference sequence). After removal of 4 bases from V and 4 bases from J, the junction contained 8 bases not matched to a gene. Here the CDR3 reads CASSSSGLARYEQYF. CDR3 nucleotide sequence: TGTGCCAGCAGTTCCTCGGGACTAGCAAGATACGAGCAGTACTTC.

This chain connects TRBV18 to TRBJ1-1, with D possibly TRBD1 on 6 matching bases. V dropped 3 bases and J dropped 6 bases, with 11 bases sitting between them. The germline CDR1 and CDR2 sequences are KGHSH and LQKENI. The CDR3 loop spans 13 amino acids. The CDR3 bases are TGTGCCAGCTCACCCACAGGGAAAGCTGAAGCTTTCTTT. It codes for CASSPTGKAEAFF. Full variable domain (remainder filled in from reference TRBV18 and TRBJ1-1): NAGVMQNPRHLVRRRGQEARLRCSPMKGHSHVYWYRQLPEEGLKFMVYLQKENIIDESGMPKERFSAEFPKEGPSILRIQQVVRGDSAAYFCASSPTGKAEAFFGQGTRLTVV.

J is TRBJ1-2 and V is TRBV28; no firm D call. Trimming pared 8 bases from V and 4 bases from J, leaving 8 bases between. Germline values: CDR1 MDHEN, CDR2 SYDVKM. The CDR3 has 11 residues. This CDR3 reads CASGPPYGYTF. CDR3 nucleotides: TGTGCCAGCGGGCCGCCCTATGGCTACACCTTC.

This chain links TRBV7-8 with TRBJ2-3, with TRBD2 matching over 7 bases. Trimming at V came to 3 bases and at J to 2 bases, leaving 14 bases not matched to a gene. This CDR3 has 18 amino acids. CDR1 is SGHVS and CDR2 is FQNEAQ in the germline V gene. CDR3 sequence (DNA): TGTGCCAGCAGCTTTGACCCGGGGACTATCCTTCACACAGATACGCAGTATTTT. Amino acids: CASSFDPGTILHTDTQYF.

CDR3 residues: CASSEASGITGELFF. The CDR3 DNA reads as TGTGCCAGCAGTGAAGCCAGCGGGATTACCGGGGAGCTGTTTTTT. V gene TRBV2 combines with J gene TRBJ2-2; 7 bases map to TRBD2. The V gene end was trimmed by 0 bases and the J gene end by 5 bases; junction bases not matched to a gene: 3. Germline V CDR1 and CDR2: SNHLY, FYNNEI. The CDR3 loop spans 15 amino acids. Supplemented by reference TRBV2 and TRBJ2-2, the full variable domain reads EPEVTQTPSHQVTQMGQEVILRCVPISNHLYFYWYRQILGQKVEFLVSFYNNEISEKSEIFDDQFSVERPDGSNFTLKIRSTKLEDSAMYFCASSEASGITGELFFGEGSRLTVL.

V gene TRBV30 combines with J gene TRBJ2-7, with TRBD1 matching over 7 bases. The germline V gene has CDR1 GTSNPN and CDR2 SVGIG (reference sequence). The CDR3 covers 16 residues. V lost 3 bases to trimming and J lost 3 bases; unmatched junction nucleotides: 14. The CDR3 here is CAWRDSDRAVGYEQYF. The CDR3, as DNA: TGTGCCTGGAGGGACTCAGACAGGGCCGTTGGCTACGAGCAGTACTTC.

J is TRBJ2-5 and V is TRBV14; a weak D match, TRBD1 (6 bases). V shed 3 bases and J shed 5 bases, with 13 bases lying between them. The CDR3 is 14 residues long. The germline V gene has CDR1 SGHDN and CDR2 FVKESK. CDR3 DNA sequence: TGTGCCAGCAGCCACCTGATCCAGGGGGAGACCCAGTACTTC. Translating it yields CASSHLIQGETQYF.

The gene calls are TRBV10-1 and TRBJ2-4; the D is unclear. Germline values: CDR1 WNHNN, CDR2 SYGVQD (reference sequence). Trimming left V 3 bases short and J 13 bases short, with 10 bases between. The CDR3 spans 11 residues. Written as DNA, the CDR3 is TGCGCCAGCAGTGAAGATAGTTGGCAGTACTTC. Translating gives CASSEDSWQYF.